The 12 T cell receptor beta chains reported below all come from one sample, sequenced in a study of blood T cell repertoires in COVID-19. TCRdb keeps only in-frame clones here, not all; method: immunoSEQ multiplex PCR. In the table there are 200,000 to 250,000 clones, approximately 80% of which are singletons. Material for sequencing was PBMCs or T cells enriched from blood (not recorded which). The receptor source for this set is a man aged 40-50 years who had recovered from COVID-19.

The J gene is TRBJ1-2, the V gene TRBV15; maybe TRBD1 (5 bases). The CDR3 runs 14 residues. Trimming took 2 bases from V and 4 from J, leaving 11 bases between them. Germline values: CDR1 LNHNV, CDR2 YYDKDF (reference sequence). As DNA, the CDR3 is TGTGCCACCAGCAGACAGGGTCCCCTCTATGGCTACACCTTC. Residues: CATSRQGPLYGYTF.

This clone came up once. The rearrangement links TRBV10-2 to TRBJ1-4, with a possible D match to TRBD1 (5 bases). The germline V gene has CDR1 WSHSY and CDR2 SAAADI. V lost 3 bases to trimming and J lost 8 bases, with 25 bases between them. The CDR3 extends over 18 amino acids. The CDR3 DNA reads TGCGCCAGCAGTGACAGATATGAATCGAACAGGCGGCGGGAAAAACTGTTTTTT. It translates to CASSDRYESNRRREKLFF.

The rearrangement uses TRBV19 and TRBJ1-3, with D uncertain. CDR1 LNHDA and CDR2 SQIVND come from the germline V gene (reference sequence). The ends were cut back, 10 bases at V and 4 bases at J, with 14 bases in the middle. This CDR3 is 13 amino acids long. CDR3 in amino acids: CATSSAGGNTIYF. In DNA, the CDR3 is TGTGCCACTTCGTCCGCGGGGGGAAACACCATATATTTT.

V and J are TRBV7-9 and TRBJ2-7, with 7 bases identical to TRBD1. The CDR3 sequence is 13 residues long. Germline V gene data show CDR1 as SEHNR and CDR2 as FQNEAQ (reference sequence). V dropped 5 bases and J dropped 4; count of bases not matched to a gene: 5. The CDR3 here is CASSPDRDYEQYF. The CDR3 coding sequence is TGTGCCAGCAGCCCCGACAGGGATTACGAGCAGTACTTC.

The CDR3 nucleotides read TGTGCCTGGAGCCCTGGGGGACAGGGAATGAACACTGAAGCTTTCTTT. Translation gives CAWSPGGQGMNTEAFF. The chain is built from TRBV30 and TRBJ1-1; 9 nucleotides line up with TRBD1. This CDR3 is built from 16 residues. V lost 3 bases to trimming and J lost 0 bases; unmatched junction nucleotides: 8. The V gene's germline CDR1 is GTSNPN and CDR2 SVGIG (reference sequence).

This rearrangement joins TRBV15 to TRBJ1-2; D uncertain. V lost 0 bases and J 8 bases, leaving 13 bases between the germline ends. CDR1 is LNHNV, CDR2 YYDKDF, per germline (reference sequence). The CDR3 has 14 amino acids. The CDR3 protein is CATSRDLQRGGYTF. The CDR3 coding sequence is TGTGCCACCAGCAGAGATTTACAGCGCGGGGGCTACACCTTC. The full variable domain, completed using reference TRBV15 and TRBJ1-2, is DAMVIQNPRYQVTQFGKPVTLSCSQTLNHNVMYWYQQKSSQAPKLLFHYYDKDFNNEADTPDNFQSRRPNTSFCFLDIRSPGLGDTAMYLCATSRDLQRGGYTFGSGTRLTVV.

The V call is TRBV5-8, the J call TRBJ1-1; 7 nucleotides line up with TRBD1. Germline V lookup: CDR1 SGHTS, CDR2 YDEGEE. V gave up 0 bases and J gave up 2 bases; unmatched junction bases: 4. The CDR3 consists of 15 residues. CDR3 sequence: CASSLDRGPNTEAFF. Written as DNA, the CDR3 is TGTGCCAGCAGCTTGGACAGGGGACCTAACACTGAAGCTTTCTTT.

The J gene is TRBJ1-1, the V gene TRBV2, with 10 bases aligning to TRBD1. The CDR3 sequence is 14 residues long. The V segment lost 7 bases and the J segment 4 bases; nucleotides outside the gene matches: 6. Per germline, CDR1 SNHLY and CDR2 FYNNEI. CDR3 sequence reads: CASIQTGGPTEAFF. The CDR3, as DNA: TGTGCCAGCATCCAGACAGGGGGCCCCACTGAAGCTTTCTTT.

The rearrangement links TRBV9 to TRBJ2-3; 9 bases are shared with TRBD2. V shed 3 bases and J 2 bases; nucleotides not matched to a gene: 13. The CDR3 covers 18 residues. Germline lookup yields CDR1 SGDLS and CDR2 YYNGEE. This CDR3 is CASSATPAGGAYTDTQYF. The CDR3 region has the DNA TGTGCCAGCAGCGCCACCCCAGCGGGGGGCGCCTACACAGATACGCAGTATTTT.

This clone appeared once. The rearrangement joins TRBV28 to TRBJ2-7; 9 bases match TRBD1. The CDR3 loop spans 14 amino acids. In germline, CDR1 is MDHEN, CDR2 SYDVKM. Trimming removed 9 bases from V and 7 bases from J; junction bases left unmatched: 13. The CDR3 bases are TGTGCCAGTGCAAGGACAGGGGCTTTAAAGGAGCAGTACTTC. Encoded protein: CASARTGALKEQYF.

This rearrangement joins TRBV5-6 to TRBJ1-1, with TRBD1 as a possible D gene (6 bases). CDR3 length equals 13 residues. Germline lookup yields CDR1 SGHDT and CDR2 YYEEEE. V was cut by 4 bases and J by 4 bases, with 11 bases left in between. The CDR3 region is CASSLRGSTEAFF. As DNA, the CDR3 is TGTGCCAGCAGCCTGAGGGGGAGCACTGAAGCTTTCTTT.

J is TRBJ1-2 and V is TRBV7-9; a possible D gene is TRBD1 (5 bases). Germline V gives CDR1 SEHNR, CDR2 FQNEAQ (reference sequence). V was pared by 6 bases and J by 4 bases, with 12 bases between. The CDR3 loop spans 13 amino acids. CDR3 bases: TGTGCCAGCAGTTTCAGACAGTCCTATGGCTACACCTTC. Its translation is CASSFRQSYGYTF.